Following are 22 T cell receptor beta chains from one sample sequenced in a study of shared clonotypes between healthy human individuals. The repertoire was sequenced with immunoSEQ multiplex PCR; TCRdb's copy has only in-frame clones and lacks some. The sample has 2 million or so clones; 90% to 95% are singletons. Sequencing input: naive CD4+ T cells sorted from blood. Specified subset: CD45RA+ positively selected. These receptor sequences come from a man aged 18 to 30 in good health.

The chain employs TRBV11-2 and TRBJ1-6; no firm D call. CDR3 length equals 15 residues. Deletions cut 2 bases from V and 7 bases from J, with 12 bases between. CDR1 and CDR2 from the germline V gene are SGHAT and FQNNGV. The chain's CDR3 is CASSLIAGGNSPLHF. The CDR3 DNA is TGTGCCAGCAGCTTAATAGCAGGCGGCAATTCACCCCTCCACTTT. Supplemented by reference TRBV11-2 and TRBJ1-6, the full variable domain reads EAGVAQSPRYKIIEKRQSVAFWCNPISGHATLYWYQQILGQGPKLLIQFQNNGVVDDSQLPKDRFSAERLKGVDSTLKIQPAKLEDSAVYLCASSLIAGGNSPLHFGNGTRLTVT.

This rearrangement joins TRBV18 to TRBJ2-5, with unresolved D. This CDR3 is built from 14 residues. Trimming took 2 bases from V and 4 from J, leaving 11 bases between them. Germline-derived CDR1 and CDR2 are KGHSH and LQKENI. The CDR3, as DNA: TGTGCCAGCTCACCATTTAGTTCAGGAGAGACCCAGTACTTC. Amino acid sequence: CASSPFSSGETQYF.

This clone was detected only once. V usage is TRBV30 and J usage is TRBJ2-3, with no clear D. V lost 2 bases and J 4 bases, leaving 13 bases between the germline ends. Looked up from germline, CDR1 is GTSNPN and CDR2 is SVGIG (reference sequence). CDR3 length: 14 amino acids. The CDR3 nucleotides read TGTGCCTGGAGTCCCTTTATAGTACCAGATACGCAGTATTTT. Residues: CAWSPFIVPDTQYF.

As for this clone: At the DNA level, this CDR3 is encoded by other sequences in the same sample as well. The gene calls are TRBV10-1 and TRBJ1-1; D possibly corresponds to TRBD1 (5 bases). This CDR3 is 15 amino acids long. CDR1 is WNHNN, CDR2 SYGVQD, per germline (reference sequence). Trimming took 0 bases from V and 0 from J, leaving 8 bases between them. CDR3 loop: CASSESAGMNTEAFF. CDR3 sequence (DNA): TGCGCCAGCAGTGAGTCTGCAGGGATGAACACTGAAGCTTTCTTT.

This rearrangement joins TRBV5-4 to TRBJ2-1; D is perhaps TRBD1 or TRBD2 (5 bases each). The V end lost 2 bases, the J end lost 6 bases, and 18 bases lay between the germline ends. This CDR3 has 16 residues. The germline CDR1 and CDR2 sequences are SGHNT and YYREEE (reference sequence). Here the CDR3 reads CASSFPKPGPANEQFF. The CDR3 DNA is TGTGCCAGCAGCTTCCCTAAACCGGGGCCAGCCAATGAGCAGTTCTTC.

This clone was detected only a few times. Other nucleotide sequences from this sample produce the same CDR3. The gene calls are TRBV11-2 and TRBJ1-6, with 10 positions matching TRBD1. V dropped 1 base and J dropped 8; count of bases not matched to a gene: 2. The CDR3 runs to 15 residues. In germline, CDR1 is SGHAT, CDR2 FQNNGV. The CDR3 DNA reads TGTGCCAGCAGCTTAGCCGGGACAGGGGATTCACCCCTCCACTTT. Residues: CASSLAGTGDSPLHF.

The J gene is TRBJ1-6, the V gene TRBV19; 9 nucleotides line up with TRBD1. Trimming cost V 7 bases and J 10 bases; bases outside gene matches: 11. The CDR3 contains 15 residues. In germline, CDR1 is LNHDA, CDR2 SQIVND (reference sequence). CDR3: CASTVEGQGPSPLHF. For the CDR3, the DNA is TGTGCCAGTACCGTGGAGGGACAGGGACCCTCACCCCTCCACTTT.

DNA of the CDR3: TGCGCCAGCAGCCCCCTCGGGGGTAGTCCTACTGAGCAGTTCTTC. Encoded protein: CASSPLGGSPTEQFF. The chain joins TRBV5-1 to TRBJ2-1, with D perhaps matching TRBD2 (6 bases). Germline CDR1 SGHRS, CDR2 YFSETQ. V was shortened by 4 bases and J by 9 bases, with 20 bases between the two germline ends. The CDR3 is 15 amino acids.

This sequence joins TRBV5-1 and TRBJ1-2; D perhaps matches TRBD1 (5 bases). In germline, CDR1 is SGHRS, CDR2 YFSETQ. The CDR3 extends over 15 amino acids. Trimming cost V 0 bases and J 2 bases, with 11 bases left between them. CDR3 protein: CASSLGQGINYGYTF. The DNA for the CDR3 is TGCGCCAGCAGCTTGGGGCAGGGTATCAACTATGGCTACACCTTC. Drawing the rest from reference TRBV5-1 and TRBJ1-2, the complete variable domain is KAGVTQTPRYLIKTRGQQVTLSCSPISGHRSVSWYQQTPGQGLQFLFEYFSETQRNKGNFPGRFSGRQFSNSRSEMNVSTLELGDSALYLCASSLGQGINYGYTFGSGTRLTVV.

The chain has TRBV9 and TRBJ2-2, with D hard to call. The CDR3 is made up of 15 amino acids. Germline lookup yields CDR1 SGDLS and CDR2 YYNGEE. The germline V and J ends were trimmed by 4 bases and 4 bases, with 14 bases remaining between them. In DNA, the CDR3 is TGTGCCAGCAGCTTGCTAGGCGGTACCACCGGGGAGCTGTTTTTT. This sequence encodes CASSLLGGTTGELFF.

The chain links TRBV7-2 to TRBJ2-7, with D unresolved. Trimming took off 2 bases at V and 3 bases at J, with 14 bases between the two ends. This CDR3 spans 15 amino acids. From germline, CDR1 is SGHTA and CDR2 FQGNSA. In nucleotides, the CDR3 is TGTGCCAGCAGCTTAAAGTTCGCCAGGAGCTACGAGCAGTACTTC. Its translation is CASSLKFARSYEQYF.

This clone was counted a single time. The rearrangement joins TRBV9 to TRBJ1-1; 7 bases are shared with TRBD1. Per germline, CDR1 SGDLS and CDR2 YYNGEE. With 0 bases clipped from V and 4 bases from J, the junction kept 12 bases outside the gene matches. The CDR3 covers 17 residues. CDR3 DNA: TGTGCCAGCAGCGTAGGATTGACAGGGCATGATTCCACTGAAGCTTTCTTT. Amino acid sequence: CASSVGLTGHDSTEAFF.

The V call is TRBV7-8, the J call TRBJ1-3, with D possibly TRBD1 on 6 matching bases. In germline, CDR1 is SGHVS, CDR2 FQNEAQ. CDR3 length equals 16 residues. The ends were cut back, 0 bases at V and 3 bases at J, with 12 bases in the middle. CDR3 nucleotides: TGTGCCAGCAGCTTAGCAATCGGGGGGCATGGAAACACCATATATTTT. This codes for CASSLAIGGHGNTIYF.

The chain joins TRBV7-2 to TRBJ2-7; 9 nucleotides line up with TRBD2. V lost 2 bases to trimming and J lost 0 bases; unmatched junction nucleotides: 5. The germline V gene has CDR1 SGHTA and CDR2 FQGNSA. The CDR3 runs 16 residues. CDR3 coding DNA: TGTGCCAGCAGCTTACGGGCACTAGCGGGCTCCTACGAGCAGTACTTC. It translates to CASSLRALAGSYEQYF.

Remarks on this clone: This sample includes further DNA sequences coding for the same CDR3. The V call is TRBV6-5, the J call TRBJ2-7; 9 bases agree with TRBD1. The CDR3 runs to 14 residues. The trim removed 6 bases at V and 4 bases at J, leaving 7 bases unmatched. Germline V lookup: CDR1 MNHEY, CDR2 SVGAGI. The CDR3 DNA follows: TGTGCCAGCAGCCCCGGGACAGGGAGTTACGAGCAGTACTTC. It specifies CASSPGTGSYEQYF.

The chain carries TRBV19 and TRBJ2-7; D uncertain. The CDR3 has 13 residues. Germline assignment: CDR1 LNHDA and CDR2 SQIVND (reference sequence). V was shortened by 2 bases and J by 7 bases, with 12 bases between the two germline ends. The CDR3: CASSIIVHREQYF. The CDR3, as DNA: TGTGCCAGTAGTATAATCGTCCACCGTGAGCAGTACTTC.

This clone was observed a single time. Other DNA variants within this sample encode the same CDR3. The gene calls are TRBV18 and TRBJ2-3; no clear D gene. Germline V CDR1 and CDR2: KGHSH, LQKENI. This CDR3 is 13 amino acids long. Trimming took 6 bases from V and 0 from J, leaving 7 bases between them. CDR3 nucleotides: TGTGCCAGCTCGCCCCCTAGCACAGATACGCAGTATTTT. It encodes CASSPPSTDTQYF.

As concerns this clone: The sample contains more than one DNA sequence encoding this CDR3. The rearrangement links TRBV11-2 to TRBJ2-5; D call uncertain. The CDR3 is 13 residues long. The V gene's germline CDR1 is SGHAT and CDR2 FQNNGV. Trimming pared 1 base from V and 2 bases from J, leaving 5 bases between. In nucleotides, the CDR3 is TGTGCCAGCAGCTTAGGAGAGCAAGAGACCCAGTACTTC. It encodes CASSLGEQETQYF.

Turning to this clone: Other DNA sequences of this sample code for an identical CDR3. DNA for the CDR3: TGCAGCGGGGGACAGGGGACCTACGAGCAGTACTTC. Protein sequence: CSGGQGTYEQYF. This rearrangement joins TRBV29-1 to TRBJ2-7, with 10 bases lining up with TRBD1. V lost 7 bases and J lost 2; bases outside the gene matches: 2. The V gene's germline CDR1 is SQVTM and CDR2 ANQGSEA. This CDR3 has 12 amino acids.

The V gene is TRBV6-6, the J gene TRBJ2-1, with 8 bases matching TRBD2. The V segment lost 2 bases and the J segment 5 bases; nucleotides outside the gene matches: 8. Germline V lookup: CDR1 MNHNY, CDR2 SVGAGI (reference sequence). This CDR3 has 16 residues. CDR3 region: CASSYMGGRPDNEQFF. In DNA form, the CDR3 reads TGTGCCAGCAGTTACATGGGCGGGAGGCCGGACAATGAGCAGTTCTTC.

This chain links TRBV5-1 with TRBJ2-3, with D perhaps given as TRBD1 or TRBD2 (5 bases each). CDR1 is SGHRS, CDR2 YFSETQ, per germline. The CDR3 extends over 16 amino acids. Deletions cut 5 bases from V and 2 bases from J, with 18 bases between. The CDR3 region is CASSRTGTTSTDTQYF. The CDR3 DNA reads as TGCGCCAGCAGTCGGACCGGGACGACATCCACAGATACGCAGTATTTT.

Comment on this clone: A much larger clonotype is one base distant, so this may be a read error. The rearrangement joins TRBV20-1 to TRBJ1-2; D gene unclear. Germline V gene lookup returns CDR1 DFQATT and CDR2 SNEGSKA (reference sequence). V dropped 3 bases and J dropped 4 bases, with 6 bases sitting between them. This CDR3 comprises 11 residues. The CDR3 loop reads CSARALYGYTF. The CDR3, as DNA: TGCAGTGCTAGGGCCCTCTATGGCTACACCTTC.